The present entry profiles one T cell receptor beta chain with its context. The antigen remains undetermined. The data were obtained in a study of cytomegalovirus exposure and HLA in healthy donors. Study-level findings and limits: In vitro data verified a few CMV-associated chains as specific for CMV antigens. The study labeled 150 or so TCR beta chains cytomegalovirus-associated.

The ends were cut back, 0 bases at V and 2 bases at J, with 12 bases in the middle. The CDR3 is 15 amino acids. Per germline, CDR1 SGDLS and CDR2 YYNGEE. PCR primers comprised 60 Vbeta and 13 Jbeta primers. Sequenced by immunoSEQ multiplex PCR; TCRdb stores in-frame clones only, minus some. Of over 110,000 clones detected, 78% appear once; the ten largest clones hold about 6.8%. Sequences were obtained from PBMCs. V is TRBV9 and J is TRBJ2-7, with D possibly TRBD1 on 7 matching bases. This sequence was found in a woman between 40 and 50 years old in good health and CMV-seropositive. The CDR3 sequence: CASSVGPGGTYEQYF. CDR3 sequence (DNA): TGTGCCAGCAGCGTAGGGCCAGGGGGGACCTACGAGCAGTACTTC.